Below, 8 T cell receptor beta chains from the same sample are listed, as sequenced in a study of cytomegalovirus exposure and HLA in healthy donors. PCR involved 60 Vbeta and 13 Jbeta primers. Clones were read by immunoSEQ multiplex PCR, and TCRdb kept only the in-frame ones, dropping some. The sample lists under 200,000 clones; 62% were seen once. Material: PBMCs. The receptors were sampled from a man aged 40-49 years in good health and CMV-seronegative.

The chain is built from TRBV5-4 and TRBJ2-7; D possibly corresponds to TRBD1 (6 bases). The CDR3 spans 14 residues. The ends were cut back, 5 bases at V and 5 bases at J, with 17 bases in the middle. CDR1 is SGHNT, CDR2 YYREEE, per germline (reference sequence). For the CDR3, the DNA is TGTGCCAGCAGTTTAACCGGGACACTCAACGAGCAGTACTTC. Encoded protein: CASSLTGTLNEQYF.

This clone was observed a few times. The chain couples TRBV7-2 to TRBJ2-7, with 12 nucleotides matching TRBD2. Germline assignment: CDR1 SGHTA and CDR2 FQGNSA. The CDR3 extends over 15 amino acids. The ends lost 4 bases at V and 0 bases at J; junction bases unmatched: 1. Here the CDR3 DNA reads TGTGCCAGCAGCTGGGGACTAGCGGGCTCCTACGAGCAGTACTTC. It translates to CASSWGLAGSYEQYF.

This clone was seen once. Other DNA sequences from this sample encode an identical CDR3 as well. V gene TRBV20-1 combines with J gene TRBJ2-5; no definite D call. Germline lookup yields CDR1 DFQATT and CDR2 SNEGSKA (reference sequence). Trimming took 5 bases from V and 5 from J, leaving 9 bases between them. This CDR3 is 11 amino acids long. CDR3 in amino acids: CSARPLETQYF. The CDR3 coding sequence is TGCAGTGCTCGTCCTTTGGAGACCCAGTACTTC.

This clone has more than one count but fewer than ten. The chain has TRBV18 and TRBJ1-5, with D tentatively TRBD1 (5 bases). Germline-derived CDR1 and CDR2 are KGHSH and LQKENI. The CDR3 length is 13 residues. Trimming left V 5 bases short and J 4 bases short, with 9 bases between. CDR3 loop: CASSTDSNQPQHF. CDR3 in DNA: TGTGCCAGCTCAACAGACAGTAATCAGCCCCAGCATTTT.

The chain combines TRBV2 with TRBJ1-1; D uncertain. V lost 6 bases, J lost 0 bases, and 8 bases lay in between. The CDR3 spans 13 residues. Looked up from germline, CDR1 is SNHLY and CDR2 is FYNNEI. CDR3 sequence: CASREWVNTEAFF. For the CDR3, the DNA is TGTGCCAGCAGGGAGTGGGTGAACACTGAAGCTTTCTTT.

The CDR3 loop is CASSRTGTGVSYEQYF. In DNA, the CDR3 is TGCGCCAGCAGCCGAACCGGGACAGGGGTCTCCTACGAGCAGTACTTC. The chain is built from TRBV4-1 and TRBJ2-5; 10 nucleotides agree with TRBD1. The J call may be incorrect, as the DNA end agrees better with TRBJ2-7. This CDR3 has 16 residues. CDR1 is MGHRA, CDR2 YSYEKL, per germline.

This clone was observed a few times. The chain recombines TRBV2 with TRBJ1-6; 11 bases are shared with TRBD1. J was trimmed by 0 bases and V by 5 bases; bases with no gene match: 6. The CDR3 sequence is 18 residues long. The germline V gene has CDR1 SNHLY and CDR2 FYNNEI. In DNA form, the CDR3 reads TGTGCCAGCAGTCTGGGACAGGGGGGAAGCTCCTATAATTCACCCCTCCACTTT. Its translation: CASSLGQGGSSYNSPLHF.

The chain is built from TRBV29-1 and TRBJ1-1; no definite D call. This CDR3 is 11 amino acids long. The germline gives CDR1 SQVTM, CDR2 ANQGSEA. With 4 bases removed from V and 6 bases from J, the gap between germline ends came to 9 bases. This chain's CDR3 is CSVVEIPEAFF. The CDR3 nucleotides are TGCAGCGTTGTTGAGATCCCTGAAGCTTTCTTT.